These T cell receptor beta chains were read from a single sample in a study of blood T cell repertoires in COVID-19. Using immunoSEQ multiplex PCR, the repertoire was profiled, and TCRdb retains in-frame clones only, with some absent. This sample has more than 200,000 clones; around 87% occur once, and the top ten carry approximately 7.2%. Sequencing was done on a sample of PBMCs or T cells enriched from blood (not recorded which). The source of these receptors is a man between 25 and 39 years old in a cohort exposed to, infected with or recovered from COVID-19 (not recorded which). Each CDR3 is given with its conserved first and last residue. D genes are given only for firm matches. Clone size is given for some rows only: seen once, a few or many times, or a class if the clone is expanded.

-	few	TRBV11-2	TRBJ2-6	CASSSRQTRSGANVLTF	TGTGCCAGCAGCTCTCGACAGACACGCTCTGGGGCCAACGTCCTGACTTTC
-	once	TRBV2	TRBJ1-5	CASSLWGITGSVQVQPQHF	TGTGCCAGCAGCCTATGGGGCATTACAGGGAGCGTTCAGGTTCAGCCCCAGCATTTT
-	-	TRBV9	TRBJ2-2	CASSVWQGRDTGELFF	TGTGCCAGCAGCGTGTGGCAGGGGAGGGACACCGGGGAGCTGTTTTTT
-	-	TRBV14	TRBJ2-2	CASSLKAGGTGELFF	TGTGCCAGCAGCCTCAAAGCAGGGGGGACCGGGGAGCTGTTTTTT
-	once	TRBV7-9	TRBJ2-5	CASSPFGREETQYF	TGTGCCAGCAGCCCCTTCGGCAGGGAAGAGACCCAGTACTTC
-	-	TRBV19	TRBJ1-5	CASSIALRRARNQPQHF	TGTGCCAGTAGTATAGCCCTCCGCAGGGCCCGCAATCAGCCCCAGCATTTT
-	-	TRBV11-2	TRBJ2-5	CASSLDQGSPYF	TGTGCCAGCAGCTTAGATCAGGGATCCCCGTACTTC
-	once	TRBV6-5	TRBJ1-5	CASSPRGVQPQHF	TGTGCCAGCAGTCCACGGGGGGTTCAGCCCCAGCATTTT
-	-	TRBV28	TRBJ1-2	CASRAGAGYGYTF	TGTGCCAGTCGAGCAGGGGCTGGGTATGGCTACACCTTC
-	-	TRBV4-3	TRBJ1-1	CASSQGVRDTEAFF	TGCGCCAGCAGCCAAGGGGTCCGGGACACTGAAGCTTTCTTT
-	-	TRBV3-1/TRBV3-2	TRBJ2-7	CASSLPGIYEQYF	TGTGCCAGCAGCCTTCCGGGAATCTACGAGCAGTACTTC
-	-	TRBV25-1	TRBJ2-7	CASSRGDYEQYF	TGTGCCAGCAGTCGCGGAGACTACGAGCAGTACTTC
-	-	TRBV7-6	TRBJ2-1	CASSLATVPSHYNEQFF	TGTGCCAGCAGCTTAGCCACGGTCCCCTCGCACTACAATGAGCAGTTCTTC
-	-	TRBV11-3	TRBJ2-1	CASSLGGLSGNEQFF	TGTGCCAGCAGCTTAGGCGGGCTCTCGGGAAATGAGCAGTTCTTC
-	-	TRBV6-5	TRBJ1-4	CASSYENRRTNEKLFF	TGTGCCAGCAGTTACGAGAACAGGAGAACTAATGAAAAACTGTTTTTT
-	-	TRBV7-4	TRBJ2-7	CASSLEAGTASYEQYF	TGTGCCAGCAGCTTAGAGGCAGGCACCGCTTCCTACGAGCAGTACTTC
TRBD1	-	TRBV27	TRBJ2-7	CASSFGTGAWEQYF	TGTGCCAGCAGTTTCGGGACAGGAGCCTGGGAGCAGTACTTC
TRBD1	-	TRBV5-1	TRBJ2-7	CASSLVGQNEQYF	TGCGCCAGCAGCTTGGTGGGACAGAACGAGCAGTACTTC
TRBD1	-	TRBV7-9	TRBJ1-5	CASSWTGSSNQPQHF	TGTGCCAGCAGCTGGACAGGGTCTAGCAATCAGCCCCAGCATTTT
-	-	TRBV5-1	TRBJ2-7	CASSVRASSYEQYF	TGCGCCAGCAGCGTGCGGGCGAGCTCCTACGAGCAGTACTTC
TRBD1	-	TRBV10-2	TRBJ2-3	CATRGGADTQYF	TGCGCCACCCGAGGGGGCGCAGATACGCAGTATTTT
-	-	TRBV5-1	TRBJ2-1	CASSFAPGLRSSYNEQFF	TGCGCCAGCAGCTTCGCCCCGGGACTCCGGAGCTCCTACAATGAGCAGTTCTTC
TRBD1	-	TRBV28	TRBJ1-2	CASSLQGVGYGYTF	TGTGCCAGCAGTCTACAGGGGGTTGGCTATGGCTACACCTTC
TRBD1	-	TRBV9	TRBJ2-3	CASSATYIRDRWRDTQYF	TGTGCCAGCAGCGCCACCTACATCCGGGACAGGTGGAGAGATACGCAGTATTTT
TRBD2	-	TRBV28	TRBJ2-3	CASSFGLAESTDTQYF	TGTGCCAGCAGTTTCGGACTAGCGGAGAGCACAGATACGCAGTATTTT
-	-	TRBV5-6	TRBJ2-6	CASSLQGKPSGANVLTF	TGTGCCAGCAGCTTGCAGGGGAAGCCCTCTGGGGCCAACGTCCTGACTTTC
TRBD1	-	TRBV19	TRBJ1-5	CASSITDRGRSQHF	TGTGCCAGTAGTATAACGGACAGGGGAAGGTCCCAGCATTTT
-	-	TRBV7-8	TRBJ1-5	CASSYATAGGYSNQPQHF	TGTGCCAGCAGCTATGCGACAGCGGGGGGGTATAGCAATCAGCCCCAGCATTTT
TRBD2	-	TRBV5-1	TRBJ2-2	CASSTDLGLAGTGELFF	TGCGCCAGCAGCACGGACTTGGGACTAGCGGGAACCGGGGAGCTGTTTTTT
-	-	TRBV24-1	TRBJ1-5	CATLASLRRSQPQHF	TGTGCCACCCTCGCCTCGCTGAGAAGGAGCCAGCCCCAGCATTTT
TRBD1	-	TRBV7-6	TRBJ2-2	CASSLLVGTVTTGELFF	TGTGCCAGCAGCTTACTCGTAGGGACAGTAACCACCGGGGAGCTGTTTTTT
-	few	TRBV12-3/TRBV12-4	TRBJ2-1	CASKEGYNEQFF	TGTGCCAGCAAAGAGGGATACAATGAGCAGTTCTTC
-	-	TRBV5-1	TRBJ2-3	CASSPRQTSSTDTQYF	TGCGCCAGCAGCCCCAGACAGACCTCTAGCACAGATACGCAGTATTTT
-	-	TRBV28	TRBJ2-6	CASRGSHSGANVLTF	TGTGCCAGCAGGGGCTCCCACTCTGGGGCCAACGTCCTGACTTTC
TRBD2	-	TRBV9	TRBJ2-3	CASSVVGTSSLSTDTQYF	TGTGCCAGCAGCGTAGTGGGGACTAGCTCCCTTAGCACAGATACGCAGTATTTT
-	-	TRBV7-9	TRBJ1-5	CASSLGLAGNNQPQHF	TGTGCCAGCAGCTTAGGTCTCGCAGGGAACAATCAGCCCCAGCATTTT
-	once	TRBV12-5	TRBJ2-1	CASGIQGPYNEQFF	TGTGCTAGTGGGATACAGGGTCCCTACAATGAGCAGTTCTTC
-	-	TRBV5-1	TRBJ1-4	CASSLFGETTNEKLFF	TGCGCCAGCAGCTTGTTTGGAGAAACAACTAATGAAAAACTGTTTTTT
-	-	TRBV29-1	TRBJ2-1	CSVESRGSYNEQFF	TGCAGCGTTGAAAGCAGGGGCTCCTACAATGAGCAGTTCTTC
-	once	TRBV9	TRBJ2-3	CASSAGLSYTDTQYF	TGTGCCAGCAGCGCCGGACTCTCGTACACAGATACGCAGTATTTT
TRBD1	-	TRBV6-5	TRBJ1-6	CASRGGQGANSPLHF	TGTGCCAGCAGGGGGGGGCAGGGGGCAAATTCACCCCTCCACTTT
-	-	TRBV5-4	TRBJ2-5	CASSLSESPGRYF	TGTGCCAGCAGCTTATCGGAGAGCCCTGGTCGGTACTTC
TRBD1	-	TRBV28	TRBJ1-6	CASRGQENSPLHF	TGTGCCAGCAGAGGACAGGAGAATTCACCCCTCCACTTT